The 12 T cell receptor beta chains below all came from one sample that was sequenced in a study of CD8+CD57+ T cells in acquired aplastic anemia. Profiling of TCR beta VDJ combinations and CDR3 sequences used genomic DNA as template. In TCRdb, the reads were re-called with MiXCR into one record per CDR3 protein. This sample has hundreds of thousands of distinct CDR3 sequences, with approximately 50% found just once. The patients chosen for sequencing had shown expansion of CD8+CD57+ cells (detected by flow cytometry). The material sequenced was sorted CD4+, CD8+, or CD8+CD57+ T cells (not recorded which) from PBMCs. Receptors were obtained from a human donor with aplastic anemia.

This chain connects TRBV7-9 to TRBJ2-7; TRBD1 agrees at 8 bases. Germline CDR1 SEHNR, CDR2 FQNEAQ (reference sequence). J gave up 6 bases and V 5 bases, and 3 bases lay outside the gene matches. CDR3 length equals 12 residues. The CDR3: CASSRTGPEQYF. CDR3 coding DNA: TGTGCCAGCAGCCGGACAGGGCCCGAGCAGTACTTC.

The chain recombines TRBV7-9 with TRBJ2-6; 7 nucleotides align to TRBD1. V lost 7 bases, J lost 4 bases, and 10 bases stayed unmatched. The germline V gene has CDR1 SEHNR and CDR2 FQNEAQ (reference sequence). The CDR3 runs to 16 residues. In DNA form, the CDR3 reads TGTGCCAGCACCCACTACAGGGGCCTCGGGGCCAACGTCCTGACTTTC. It specifies CASTHYRGLGANVLTF.

This chain links TRBV7-6 with TRBJ2-7; D possibly corresponds to TRBD1 (5 bases). Germline-derived CDR1 and CDR2 are SGHVS and FNYEAQ. This CDR3 contains 15 residues. V lost 5 bases and J 5 bases, leaving 19 bases between the germline ends. DNA of the CDR3: TGTGCCAGCAGCCCAAAGGACACGGCGGTCCACGAGCAGTACTTC. This codes for CASSPKDTAVHEQYF. The full variable domain, in which reference TRBV7-6 and TRBJ2-7 provide the parts outside the CDR3, is GAGVSQSPRYKVTKRGQDVALRCDPISGHVSLYWYRQALGQGPEFLTYFNYEAQQDKSGLPNDRFSAERPEGSISTLTIQRTEQRDSAMYRCASSPKDTAVHEQYFGPGTRLTVT.

With respect to this clonotype: Because it lacks the conserved phenylalanine or tryptophan at the end, this CDR3 is likely a read error. The DNA is omitted, as the CDR3 cannot be located on it reliably, and the CDR3 follows TCRdb's listing. V and J are TRBV6-5 and TRBJ2-5; the DNA was not compared with TRBD2, the D call given in the table. Germline V gives CDR1 MNHEY, CDR2 SVGAGI. The CDR3 totals 8 residues, both ends included. This chain's CDR3 is CASSPTSG.

The V gene is TRBV7-6, the J gene TRBJ2-2; D is ambiguous. Germline CDR1 and CDR2: SGHVS and FNYEAQ. CDR3 length: 14 residues. V shed 5 bases and J shed 5 bases, with 12 bases lying between them. The CDR3 coding sequence is TGTGCCAGCAGCCCTCGACCCGATACCGGGGAGCTGTTTTTT. Translation: CASSPRPDTGELFF.

This clonotype was seen repeatedly, ten times or more. The chain combines TRBV25-1 with TRBJ2-1; maybe TRBD2 (6 bases). V was shortened by 1 base and J by 5 bases, with 6 bases between the two germline ends. CDR1 and CDR2 (germline): MGHDK, SYGVNS. The CDR3 has 13 amino acids. CDR3: CASSEWGDNEQFF. DNA of the CDR3: TGTGCCAGCAGTGAATGGGGGGACAATGAGCAGTTCTTC. The entire variable domain, with the rest obtained from reference TRBV25-1 and TRBJ2-1, is as follows: EADIYQTPRYLVIGTGKKITLECSQTMGHDKMYWYQQDPGMELHLIHYSYGVNSTEKGDLSSESTVSRIRTEHFPLTLESARPSHTSQYLCASSEWGDNEQFFGPGTRLTVL.

This clonotype was found a few times. With a much larger clone just one base away, this may be a read error. The genes are TRBV19 and TRBJ1-2, with TRBD1 matching 8 bases. Germline V gene sequence: CDR1 LNHDA, CDR2 SQIVND (reference sequence). The V and J ends lost 7 bases and 7 bases, in that order; junction bases with no gene match: 8. The CDR3 loop spans 13 amino acids. The CDR3, as DNA: TGTGCCAGTATGGAGACAGGGGATTGTGGCTACACCTTC. It yields the protein CASMETGDCGYTF.

J is TRBJ2-7 and V is TRBV5-8; perhaps TRBD1 as D (6 bases). The germline V gene encodes CDR1 SGHTS and CDR2 YDEGEE. The V end lost 3 bases, the J end lost 1 base, and 11 bases lay between the germline ends. The CDR3 contains 14 residues. DNA of the CDR3: TGTGCCAGCAGCTCCGAACAGGGTTCCTACGAGCAGTACTTC. Protein: CASSSEQGSYEQYF.

As DNA, the CDR3 is TGTGCCAGTAAAGGGCAATCTAGCACTGAAGCTTTCTTT. It is translated as CASKGQSSTEAFF. The rearrangement links TRBV19 to TRBJ1-1; the D is unclear. The CDR3 totals 13 residues. The germline V gene has CDR1 LNHDA and CDR2 SQIVND (reference sequence). V dropped 7 bases and J dropped 4 bases, with 13 bases sitting between them.

This clonotype was seen many times. The genes are TRBV20-1 and TRBJ2-7; D not resolved. Trimming left V 5 bases short and J 3 bases short, with 8 bases between. The CDR3 runs 11 residues. Germline values: CDR1 DFQATT, CDR2 SNEGSKA (reference sequence). CDR3 sequence: CSARLDYEQYF. CDR3 in DNA: TGCAGTGCTCGCCTCGACTACGAGCAGTACTTC.

The chain recombines TRBV2 with TRBJ2-7, with 10 bases fitting TRBD2. With V trimmed by 2 bases and J by 4 bases, 5 bases remained unmatched. Per germline, CDR1 SNHLY and CDR2 FYNNEI. The CDR3 has 15 amino acids. The CDR3 is CASSEPLAGGYEQYF. CDR3 DNA: TGTGCCAGCAGTGAACCTTTAGCGGGAGGATACGAGCAGTACTTC. Using reference TRBV2 and TRBJ2-7 for the parts outside the CDR3, the full variable domain is EPEVTQTPSHQVTQMGQEVILRCVPISNHLYFYWYRQILGQKVEFLVSFYNNEISEKSEIFDDQFSVERPDGSNFTLKIRSTKLEDSAMYFCASSEPLAGGYEQYFGPGTRLTVT.

Many counts were recorded for this clonotype. V gene TRBV19 combines with J gene TRBJ2-2; D gene unclear. Germline V gene lookup returns CDR1 LNHDA and CDR2 SQIVND (reference sequence). The CDR3 loop spans 12 amino acids. V lost 6 bases to trimming and J lost 8 bases, with 10 bases between them. The CDR3 is CASRRLRGELFF. CDR3 nucleotide sequence: TGTGCCAGTAGGAGGCTCAGGGGGGAGCTGTTTTTT.